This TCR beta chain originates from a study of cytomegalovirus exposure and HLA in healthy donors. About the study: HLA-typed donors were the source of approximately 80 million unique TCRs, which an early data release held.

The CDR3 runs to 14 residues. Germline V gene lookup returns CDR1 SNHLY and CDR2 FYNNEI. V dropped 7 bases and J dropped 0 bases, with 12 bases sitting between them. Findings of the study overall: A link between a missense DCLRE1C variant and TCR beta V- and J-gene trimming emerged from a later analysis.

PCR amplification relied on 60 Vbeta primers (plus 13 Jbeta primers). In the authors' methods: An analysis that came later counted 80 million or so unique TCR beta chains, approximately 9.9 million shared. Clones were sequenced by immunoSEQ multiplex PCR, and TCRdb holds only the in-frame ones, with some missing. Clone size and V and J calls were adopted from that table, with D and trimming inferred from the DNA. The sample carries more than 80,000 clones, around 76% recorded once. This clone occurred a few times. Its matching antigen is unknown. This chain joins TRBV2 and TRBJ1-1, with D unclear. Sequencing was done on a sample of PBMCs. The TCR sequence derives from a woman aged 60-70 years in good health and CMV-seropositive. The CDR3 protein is CASTSRRVNTEAFF. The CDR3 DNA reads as TGTGCCAGCACTTCCCGCCGGGTGAACACTGAAGCTTTCTTT.